A selection of T cell receptor beta chains follows, all from one sample in a study of blood T cell repertoires in COVID-19. Sequencing was performed with immunoSEQ multiplex PCR; in TCRdb, only in-frame clones are kept and a portion is missing. The data contain about 160,000 clones, roughly 90% of them singletons. Sequencing was done on a sample of PBMCs or T cells enriched from blood (not recorded which). The receptor set was obtained from a woman aged 50 to 60 who had recovered from COVID-19. The CDR3 runs from the conserved cysteine through the conserved F or W. The D gene is left open where the match is weak. Some rows have no size entry. The others give once, few or many, or a class for an expanded clone.

>TRBV4-3|TRBD1|.|TRBJ1-2
CASSQVQGYGYTF
TGCGCCAGCAGCCAAGTACAGGGGTATGGCTACACCTTC
>TRBV6-5|.|.|TRBJ1-2
CASSSNSVYGYTF
TGTGCCAGCAGTTCAAACAGTGTCTATGGCTACACCTTC
>TRBV19|TRBD1|.|TRBJ1-5
CASTKPGQGLNQPQHF
TGTGCCAGTACCAAACCGGGACAGGGGCTCAATCAGCCCCAGCATTTT
>TRBV5-1|.|.|TRBJ2-3
CASSATGTSTDTQYF
TGCGCCAGCAGCGCGACAGGGACTAGCACAGATACGCAGTATTTT
>TRBV27|.|.|TRBJ2-4
CASSPQGVLVAKNIQYF
TGTGCCAGCAGTCCTCAAGGGGTTCTGGTAGCCAAAAACATTCAGTACTTC
>TRBV4-1|.|once|TRBJ1-1
CASSQEQGLGTEAFF
TGCGCCAGCAGCCAAGAGCAGGGGCTGGGGACTGAAGCTTTCTTT
>TRBV23-1|TRBD1|.|TRBJ1-1
CASRRPQDRAYLGTEAFF
TGCGCCAGCAGAAGACCCCAGGACAGGGCGTACCTGGGCACTGAAGCTTTCTTT
>TRBV7-9|.|few|TRBJ2-5
CASSADDRYEETQYF
TGTGCCAGCAGCGCGGACGACAGGTACGAAGAGACCCAGTACTTC
>TRBV4-2|TRBD1|.|TRBJ2-1
CASSQDVRTGGNEQFF
TGTGCCAGCAGCCAAGATGTTCGGACAGGGGGCAATGAGCAGTTCTTC
>TRBV7-2|TRBD1|.|TRBJ1-2
CASRTTGDGGYTF
TGTGCCAGCAGGACGACAGGGGATGGTGGCTACACCTTC
>TRBV25-1|TRBD1|few|TRBJ1-2
CASSGMGQGAWGGYTF
TGTGCCAGCAGTGGAATGGGACAGGGGGCATGGGGTGGCTACACCTTC